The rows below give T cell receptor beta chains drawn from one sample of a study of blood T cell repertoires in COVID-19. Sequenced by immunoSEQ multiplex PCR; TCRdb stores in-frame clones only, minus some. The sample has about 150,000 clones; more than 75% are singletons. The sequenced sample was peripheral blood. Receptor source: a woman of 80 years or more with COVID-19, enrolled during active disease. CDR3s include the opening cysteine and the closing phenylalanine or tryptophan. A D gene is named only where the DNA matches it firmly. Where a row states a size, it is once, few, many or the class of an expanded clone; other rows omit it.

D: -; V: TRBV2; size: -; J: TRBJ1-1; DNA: TGTGCCAGCAGTGAAACGCAGGGATTGACTGAAGCTTTCTTT; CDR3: CASSETQGLTEAFF
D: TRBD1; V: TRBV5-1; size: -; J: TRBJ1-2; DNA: TGCGCCAGCAGCTTAAGGGGGCAGAGCTATGGCTACACCTTC; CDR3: CASSLRGQSYGYTF
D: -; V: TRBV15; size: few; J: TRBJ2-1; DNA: TGTGCCACCAGCAGAGACAACGATAGAGGTGAGCAGTTCTTC; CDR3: CATSRDNDRGEQFF
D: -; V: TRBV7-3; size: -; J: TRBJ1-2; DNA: TGTGCCAGCAGCTTAGGGTTGGCAGGGGAGAGCGGCTACACCTTC; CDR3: CASSLGLAGESGYTF
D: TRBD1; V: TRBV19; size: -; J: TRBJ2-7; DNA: TGTGCCAGTAGTATTAGATCCGGACAGGGGGCGAGGGAGCAGTACTTC; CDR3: CASSIRSGQGAREQYF
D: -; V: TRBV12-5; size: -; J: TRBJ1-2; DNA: TGTGCTAGTGGACGCGGGACCGCCACTAACTATGGCTACACCTTC; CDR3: CASGRGTATNYGYTF
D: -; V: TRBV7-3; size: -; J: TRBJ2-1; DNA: TGTGCCAGCAGCTTAACGTCCGGGAGCGGTGAGCAGTTCTTC; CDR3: CASSLTSGSGEQFF
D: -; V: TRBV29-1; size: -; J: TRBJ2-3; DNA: TGCAGCGTTGGCCCGACAAACACCGGCACAGATACGCAGTATTTT; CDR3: CSVGPTNTGTDTQYF
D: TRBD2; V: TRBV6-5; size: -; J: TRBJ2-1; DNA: TGTGCCAGCAGTTATCAAGCTAGCGGTGGAATTGAGCAGTTCTTC; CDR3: CASSYQASGGIEQFF
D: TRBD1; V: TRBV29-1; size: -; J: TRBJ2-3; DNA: TGCAGCGTTGCCGGGGGACAGGGGACAGATACGCAGTATTTT; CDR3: CSVAGGQGTDTQYF
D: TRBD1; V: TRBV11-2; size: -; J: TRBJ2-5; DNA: TGTGCCAGCAGCTGGAAAGGGACAGGCAAAGAGACCCAGTACTTC; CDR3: CASSWKGTGKETQYF
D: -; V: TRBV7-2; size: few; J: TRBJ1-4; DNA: TGTGCCAGCAGCTTTGGGGGCGCAAGTAATGAAAAACTGTTTTTT; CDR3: CASSFGGASNEKLFF
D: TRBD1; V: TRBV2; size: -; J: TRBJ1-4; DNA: TGTGCCGGACAGACAGGGGCGCGAGAAAAACTGTTTTTT; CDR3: CAGQTGAREKLFF
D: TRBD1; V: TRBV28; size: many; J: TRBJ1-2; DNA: TGTGCCAGCACCCAAGGAGACAGGGGATCCGGCTACACCTTC; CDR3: CASTQGDRGSGYTF
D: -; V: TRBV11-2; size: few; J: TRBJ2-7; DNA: TGTGCCAGCAGCCCGCAAGGGGGGGCCTACGAGCAGTACTTC; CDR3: CASSPQGGAYEQYF
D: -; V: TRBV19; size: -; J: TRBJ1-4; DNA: TGTGCCAGTAGTCCTTACAGGACAGCGGAAAAACTGTTTTTT; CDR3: CASSPYRTAEKLFF
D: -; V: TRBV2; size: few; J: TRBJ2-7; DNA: TGTGCCAGCAGCGCGGCCCGGGGGGCCGGGGAGCAGTACTTC; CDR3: CASSAARGAGEQYF
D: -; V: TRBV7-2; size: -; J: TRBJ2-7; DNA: TGTGCCAGCACCCCCGACCGGGTCGAGCAGTACTTC; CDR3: CASTPDRVEQYF
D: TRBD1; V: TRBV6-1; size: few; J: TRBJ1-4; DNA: TGTGCCAGCAGTGAGGGGACAGGGGGGGAAAAACTGTTTTTT; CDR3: CASSEGTGGEKLFF
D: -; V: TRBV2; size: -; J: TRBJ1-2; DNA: TGTGCCAGCAGTGTTTCAGGGAACTATGGCTACACCTTC; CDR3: CASSVSGNYGYTF
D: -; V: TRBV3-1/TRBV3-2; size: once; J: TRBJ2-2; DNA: TGTGCCAGCAGCTTTAGGGGTGCCACCGGGGAGCTGTTTTTT; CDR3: CASSFRGATGELFF
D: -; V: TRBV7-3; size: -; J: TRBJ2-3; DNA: TGTGCCAGCAGCCCCGGGACACCCTTCACAGATACGCAGTATTTT; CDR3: CASSPGTPFTDTQYF
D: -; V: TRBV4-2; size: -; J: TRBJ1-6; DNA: TGTGCCAGCAGCCAAGAGGGGAGGTTGAATTCACCCCTCCACTTT; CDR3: CASSQEGRLNSPLHF
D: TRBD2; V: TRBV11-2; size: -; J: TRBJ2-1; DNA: TGTGCCAGCAGCTTGGGGCTAGCGGGCGAGCAGTTCTTC; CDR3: CASSLGLAGEQFF
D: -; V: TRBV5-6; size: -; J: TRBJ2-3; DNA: TGTGCCAGCAGCCCGAGGATTGCAATCGATACGCAGTATTTT; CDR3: CASSPRIAIDTQYF
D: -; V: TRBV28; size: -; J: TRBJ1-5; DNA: TGTGCCAGCACCCCCCGTGGCGGATATAGCAATCAGCCCCAGCATTTT; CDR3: CASTPRGGYSNQPQHF
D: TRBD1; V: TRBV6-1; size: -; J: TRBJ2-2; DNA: TGTGCCAGCAGGATGGGACAGACGAACACCGGGGAGCTGTTTTTT; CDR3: CASRMGQTNTGELFF
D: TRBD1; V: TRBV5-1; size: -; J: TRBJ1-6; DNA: TGCGCCAGCAGCTGGACAGGGGGCGGGCGTTCACCCCTCCACTTT; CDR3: CASSWTGGGRSPLHF
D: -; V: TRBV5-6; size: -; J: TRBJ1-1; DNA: TGTGCCAGCAGCTTAATGGCGGGGGGAGCTTTCTTT; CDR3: CASSLMAGGAFF
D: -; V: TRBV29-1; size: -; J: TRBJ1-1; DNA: TGCAGCGCTGGTCAGTGGAACACTGAAGCTTTCTTT; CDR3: CSAGQWNTEAFF
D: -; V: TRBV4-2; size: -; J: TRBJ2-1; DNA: TGTGCCAGCAGCCAAGTGACGGCAGCCCCCCAGGAGTTCTTC; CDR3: CASSQVTAAPQEFF
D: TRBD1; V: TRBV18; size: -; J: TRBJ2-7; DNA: TGTGCCAGCTCAATGAAACCGGGACAGGGGGCTTCCTACGAGCAGTACTTC; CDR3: CASSMKPGQGASYEQYF
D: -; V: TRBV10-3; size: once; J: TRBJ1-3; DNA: TGTGCCATCAGTGAGGAGGCGGTCGGAAACACCATATATTTT; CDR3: CAISEEAVGNTIYF
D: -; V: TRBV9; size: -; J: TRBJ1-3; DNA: TGTGCCAGCAGCGTAGTGCCAGGGGTCGGAAACACCATATATTTT; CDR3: CASSVVPGVGNTIYF
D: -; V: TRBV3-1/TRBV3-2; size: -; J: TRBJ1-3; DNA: TGTGCCAGCAGCCAAGCAGGGAAAGGAAACACCATATATTTT; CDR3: CASSQAGKGNTIYF
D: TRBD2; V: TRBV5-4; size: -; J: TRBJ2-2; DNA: TGTGCCAGCAGCGATAGCGGGATGGCATCCGGGGAGCTGTTTTTT; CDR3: CASSDSGMASGELFF
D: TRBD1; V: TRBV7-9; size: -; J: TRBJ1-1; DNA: TGTGCCAGCAGCTTAGCGGGACTTACAGGGGTACATACTGAAGCTTTCTTT; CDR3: CASSLAGLTGVHTEAFF
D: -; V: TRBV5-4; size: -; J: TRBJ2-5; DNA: TGTGCCAGCAGCCCACCGAGGGAAGAGACCCAGTACTTC; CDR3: CASSPPREETQYF
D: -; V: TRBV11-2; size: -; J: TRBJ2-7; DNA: TGTGCCAGCAGCTTAATACAGGGGAGGAACGAGCAGTACTTC; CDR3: CASSLIQGRNEQYF
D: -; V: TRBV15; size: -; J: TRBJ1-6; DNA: TGTGCCACCAGCGGGGGCAGGGTGGGGTATTCACCCCTCCACTTT; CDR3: CATSGGRVGYSPLHF
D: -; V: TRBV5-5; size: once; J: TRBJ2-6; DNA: TGTGCCAGCAGCTTGGGACACTCTGGGGCCAACGTCCTGACTTTC; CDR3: CASSLGHSGANVLTF
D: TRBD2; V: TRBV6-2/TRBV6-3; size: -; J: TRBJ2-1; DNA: TGTGCCAGCAGTTATATGGGACTAGCGGGACCCAATGAGCAGTTCTTC; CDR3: CASSYMGLAGPNEQFF
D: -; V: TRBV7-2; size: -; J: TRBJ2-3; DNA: TGTGCCAGCAGCTTAGCGGGCTCGAGGGTCGATACGCAGTATTTT; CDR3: CASSLAGSRVDTQYF
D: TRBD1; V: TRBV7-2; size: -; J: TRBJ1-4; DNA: TGTGCCAGCAGCCCAGGGGGAGTAGGGTGGGAAAAACTGTTTTTT; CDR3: CASSPGGVGWEKLFF
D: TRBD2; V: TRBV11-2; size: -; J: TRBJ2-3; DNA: TGTGCCAGCAGCTTAGCACTACCTCTAGCGGGAGGGCCGGATACGCAGTATTTT; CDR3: CASSLALPLAGGPDTQYF
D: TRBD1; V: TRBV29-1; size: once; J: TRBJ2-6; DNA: TGCAGCGTTTCGGACAGGGCTGGGGCCAACGTCCTGACTTTC; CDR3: CSVSDRAGANVLTF
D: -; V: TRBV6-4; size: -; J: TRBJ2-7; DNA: TGTGCCAGCAGTGTACAGGGCTTC; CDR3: CASSVQGF
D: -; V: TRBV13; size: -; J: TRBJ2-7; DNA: TGTGCCAGCAGCGGGCAGATAAGCTCCTACGAGCAGTACTTC; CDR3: CASSGQISSYEQYF
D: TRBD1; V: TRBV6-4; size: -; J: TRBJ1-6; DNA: TGTGCCAGCAGTTTAACAGGGGACAATTCACCCCTCCACTTT; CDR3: CASSLTGDNSPLHF
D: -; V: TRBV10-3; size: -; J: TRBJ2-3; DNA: TGTGCCATCAGTGAAATCCAGGGAACAGATACGCAGTATTTT; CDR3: CAISEIQGTDTQYF
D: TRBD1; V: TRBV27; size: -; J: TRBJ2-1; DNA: TGTGCCAGCAGTTTGGGGGACAGGGAATCTGAGCAGTTCTTC; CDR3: CASSLGDRESEQFF
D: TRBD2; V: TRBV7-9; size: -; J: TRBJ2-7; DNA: TGTGCCAGCAGCCCATATAGCGGGAGAGACGAGCAGTACTTC; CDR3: CASSPYSGRDEQYF